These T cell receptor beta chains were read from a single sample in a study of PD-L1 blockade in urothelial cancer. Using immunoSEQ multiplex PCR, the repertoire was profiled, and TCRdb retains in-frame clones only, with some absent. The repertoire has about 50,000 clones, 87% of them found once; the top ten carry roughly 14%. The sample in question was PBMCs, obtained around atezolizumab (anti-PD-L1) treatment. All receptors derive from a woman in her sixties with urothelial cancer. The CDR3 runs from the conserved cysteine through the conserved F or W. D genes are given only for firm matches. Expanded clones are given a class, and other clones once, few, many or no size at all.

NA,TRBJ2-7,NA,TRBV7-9,TGTGCCAGCAGCCTACCCGCCACAGGGTTCGAGCAGTACTTC,CASSLPATGFEQYF
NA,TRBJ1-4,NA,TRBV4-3,TGCGCCAGCAGCCAAGATTTGTACAGGGAACGGGAAAAACTGTTTTTT,CASSQDLYREREKLFF
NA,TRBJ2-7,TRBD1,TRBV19,TGTGCCAGTAGTATTCCAGGACAGGGAGTCTACGAGCAGTACTTC,CASSIPGQGVYEQYF
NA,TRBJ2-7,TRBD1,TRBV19,TGTGCCAGTAGCTCGACAGGGGCCTCCTACGAGCAGTACTTC,CASSSTGASYEQYF
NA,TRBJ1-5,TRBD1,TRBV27,TGTGCCAGCAGTTGGAGACAGGGGAGTAATCAGCCCCAGCATTTT,CASSWRQGSNQPQHF
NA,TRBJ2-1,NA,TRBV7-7,TGTGCCAGCAGCTTGGGGATTCAGGGCAATGAGCAGTTCTTC,CASSLGIQGNEQFF
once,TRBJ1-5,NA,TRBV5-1,TGCGCCAGCAGCTTGGGAGTTCAAGGCAATCAGCCCCAGCATTTT,CASSLGVQGNQPQHF
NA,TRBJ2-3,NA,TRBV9,TGTGCCAGCAGCGTAGAGGGGAGGTCGGGCGCAGATACGCAGTATTTT,CASSVEGRSGADTQYF
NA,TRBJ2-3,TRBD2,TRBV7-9,TGTGCCAGCAGCTTAGGAGCGGGGTCAGATACGCAGTATTTT,CASSLGAGSDTQYF
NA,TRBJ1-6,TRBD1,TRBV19,TGTGCCAGTAGTACAATCTCAGGGGGGTCCTATAATTCACCCCTCCACTTT,CASSTISGGSYNSPLHF
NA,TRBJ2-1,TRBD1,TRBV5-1,TGCGCCAGCAGCCCTACCGGGACAGGGTTCGATGAGCAGTTCTTC,CASSPTGTGFDEQFF
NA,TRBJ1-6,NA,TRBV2,TGTGCCAGCAGTGGGCAGTATAATTCACCCCTCCACTTT,CASSGQYNSPLHF
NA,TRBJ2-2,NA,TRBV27,TGTGCCAGCAGTTTTACAGTTACTGGCACCGGGGAGCTGTTTTTT,CASSFTVTGTGELFF
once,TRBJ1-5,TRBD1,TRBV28,TGTGCCAGCAGTGCACACAGGGGGTCGGGGAATCAGCCCCAGCATTTT,CASSAHRGSGNQPQHF
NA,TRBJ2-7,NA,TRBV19,TGTGCCAGTAGTTTGCAAGGACCTGGGAGGACAACGCAGTACTTC,CASSLQGPGRTTQYF
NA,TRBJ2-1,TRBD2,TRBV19,TGTGCCAGTAGTATAGGCCAGCGGGGGGGTGAGCAGTTCTTC,CASSIGQRGGEQFF
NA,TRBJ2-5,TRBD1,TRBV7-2,TGTGCCAGCAGTCCTTCCGGGACAGAAGAGACCCAGTACTTC,CASSPSGTEETQYF
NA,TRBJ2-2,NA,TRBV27,TGTGCCAGCAGTTTACTAGCCCACACCGGGGAGCTGTTTTTT,CASSLLAHTGELFF
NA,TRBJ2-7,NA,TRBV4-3,TGCGCCAGCAGCCAAGGGAGGGGCCGAACCTACGAGCAGTACTTC,CASSQGRGRTYEQYF
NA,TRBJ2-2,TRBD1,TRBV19,TGTGCCAGTAGCCAAACAGGGGTAAACACCGGGGAGCTGTTTTTT,CASSQTGVNTGELFF
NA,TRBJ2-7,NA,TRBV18,TGTGCCAGCTCACCAGGACTGGGCTACGAGCAGTACTTC,CASSPGLGYEQYF
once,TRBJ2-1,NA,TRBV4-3,TGCGCCAGCAGCCGCACTAGTTTTGCTGAGCAGTTCTTC,CASSRTSFAEQFF
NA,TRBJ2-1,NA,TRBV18,TGTGCCAGCTCAACGGGACAACGCAATGAGCAGTTCTTC,CASSTGQRNEQFF
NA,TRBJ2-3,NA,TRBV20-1,TGCAGTGCTAGAGAGGGGGGTACGCAGTATTTT,CSAREGGTQYF
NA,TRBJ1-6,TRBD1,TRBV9,TGTGCCAGCAGCCGTAATCCGGGACAGGATATTTCACCCCTCCACTTT,CASSRNPGQDISPLHF
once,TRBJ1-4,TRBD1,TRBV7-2,TGTGCCAGCAGCTTGCTACGAGGGGGCAGGAATGAAAAACTGTTTTTT,CASSLLRGGRNEKLFF
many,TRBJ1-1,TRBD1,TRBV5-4,TGTGCCAGCAGCTCAGGACAGGCCTACACTGAAGCTTTCTTT,CASSSGQAYTEAFF
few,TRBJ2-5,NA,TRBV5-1,TGCGCCAGCGGACAGTCGAAACAAGAGACCCAGTACTTC,CASGQSKQETQYF
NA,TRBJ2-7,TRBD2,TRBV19,TGTGCCAGTAGTAGGGTCCTAGCGGGAGACTACGAGCAGTACTTC,CASSRVLAGDYEQYF
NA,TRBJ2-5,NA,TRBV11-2,TGTGCCAGCAGCTTGACTAGAGGGTCGTCAGAGACCCAGTACTTC,CASSLTRGSSETQYF
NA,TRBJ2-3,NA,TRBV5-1,TGCGCCAGCAGCTTCGCGGACAGAAGCACAGATACGCAGTATTTT,CASSFADRSTDTQYF
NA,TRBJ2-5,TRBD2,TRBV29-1,TGCAGCGTTGGGGGACTAGCGGGGTGGGAGACCCAGTACTTC,CSVGGLAGWETQYF
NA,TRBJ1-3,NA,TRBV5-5,TGTGCCAGCAGCTTGTGGGGGGTGCGAAACACCATATATTTT,CASSLWGVRNTIYF
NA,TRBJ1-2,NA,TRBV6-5,TGTGCCAGCAGTTATTTCGACAGGACTAGCTATGGCTACACCTTC,CASSYFDRTSYGYTF
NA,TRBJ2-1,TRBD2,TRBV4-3,TGCGCCAGCAGCCAAGATAATAGTCTAGCGGGGTACAATGAGCAGTTCTTC,CASSQDNSLAGYNEQFF
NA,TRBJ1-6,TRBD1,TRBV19,TGTGCCAGTAGTATAGTGGCCGGACAGGGAGGACCCCTCCACTTT,CASSIVAGQGGPLHF
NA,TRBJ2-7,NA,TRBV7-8,TGTGCCAGCAGCTACGGGAAGTACAGTGGCTACGAGCAGTACTTC,CASSYGKYSGYEQYF
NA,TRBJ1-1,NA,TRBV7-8,TGTGCCAGCAGCTTAGTCAGGAACACTGAAGCTTTCTTT,CASSLVRNTEAFF
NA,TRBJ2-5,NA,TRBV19,TGTGCCAGTAGTATAGGAGCAACAGGGCCCCAGACCCAGTACTTC,CASSIGATGPQTQYF
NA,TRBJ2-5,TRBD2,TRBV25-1,TGTGCCAGCAGCATAGCGGGAGGGCAAGAGACCCAGTACTTC,CASSIAGGQETQYF
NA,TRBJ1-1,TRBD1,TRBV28,TGTGCCAGCAGTCCACCGGACAGGGGGACGAACACTGAAGCTTTCTTT,CASSPPDRGTNTEAFF
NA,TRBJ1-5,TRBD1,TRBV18,TGTGCCAGCTCACCATCAGGGGGCAGTCAGCCCCAGCATTTT,CASSPSGGSQPQHF